Shown below are 14 T cell receptor beta chains from a single sample sequenced in a study of blood T cell repertoires in COVID-19. Profiled with immunoSEQ multiplex PCR; TCRdb holds only in-frame clones, not every one. The table lists 200,000 to 300,000 clones, 65% to 90% of them singletons. Sequenced sample: PBMCs or T cells enriched from blood (not recorded which). These receptors all stem from a man in his forties who had recovered from COVID-19.

The chain couples TRBV11-3 to TRBJ2-1; 8 nucleotides match TRBD2. Germline values: CDR1 SGHNT, CDR2 YENEEA. CDR3 length equals 13 residues. Trimming cost V 5 bases and J 6 bases; bases outside gene matches: 3. The CDR3 region is CASSRGTSNEQFF. The CDR3 region has the DNA TGTGCCAGCAGCCGAGGGACTAGCAATGAGCAGTTCTTC.

V gene TRBV18 combines with J gene TRBJ2-4; D perhaps matches TRBD1 (5 bases). CDR3 size: 16 residues. The germline V gene encodes CDR1 KGHSH and CDR2 LQKENI. V was trimmed by 5 bases and J by 0 bases, leaving 14 bases between them. As DNA, the CDR3 is TGTGCCAGCTCATCCATCCAGGGTATAGCCAAAAACATTCAGTACTTC. Its translation is CASSSIQGIAKNIQYF. Variable domain in full (rest from reference TRBV18 and TRBJ2-4): NAGVMQNPRHLVRRRGQEARLRCSPMKGHSHVYWYRQLPEEGLKFMVYLQKENIIDESGMPKERFSAEFPKEGPSILRIQQVVRGDSAAYFCASSSIQGIAKNIQYFGAGTRLSVL.

This rearrangement joins TRBV6-4 to TRBJ1-2; D is ambiguous. Deletions cut 4 bases from V and 7 bases from J, with 10 bases between. The CDR3 extends over 12 amino acids. The V gene's germline CDR1 is MRHNA and CDR2 SNTAGT. This CDR3 reads CASSGSVFGYTF. DNA for the CDR3: TGTGCCAGCAGTGGGAGTGTGTTTGGCTACACCTTC.

In nucleotides, the CDR3 is TGTGCCAGCAGCCCAGACAGGTACGAGCAGTACTTC. Translated, it gives CASSPDRYEQYF. This chain joins TRBV3-1 (or the pseudogene TRBV3-2) and TRBJ2-7, with D perhaps matching TRBD1 (6 bases). The length of the CDR3 is 12 residues. Germline V gene lookup returns CDR1 LGHDT and CDR2 YNNKEL (reference sequence). V gave up 4 bases and J gave up 4 bases, with 8 bases separating them.

The chain uses TRBV28 and TRBJ2-5; 8 bases match TRBD1. The CDR3 contains 18 residues. Germline V CDR1 and CDR2: MDHEN, SYDVKM. V lost 1 base to trimming and J lost 5 bases; unmatched junction nucleotides: 15. This CDR3 is CASSLYHGGTGVLETQYF. CDR3 bases: TGTGCCAGCAGTTTATATCACGGAGGGACAGGTGTATTGGAGACCCAGTACTTC.

This chain links TRBV19 with TRBJ2-5, with D possibly matching TRBD1 (6 bases). CDR3 length: 14 amino acids. V lost 10 bases, J lost 6 bases, and 21 bases lay in between. CDR1 LNHDA and CDR2 SQIVND come from the germline V gene (reference sequence). The CDR3 sequence is CATAWGRDTQTQYF. The CDR3 DNA is TGTGCCACTGCGTGGGGCAGGGACACACAGACCCAGTACTTC.

The chain links TRBV2 to TRBJ1-1; D is perhaps TRBD1 (6 bases). CDR3 size: 12 residues. Trimming pared 5 bases from V and 5 bases from J, leaving 9 bases between. Germline V gene data show CDR1 as SNHLY and CDR2 as FYNNEI. DNA for the CDR3: TGTGCCAGCAGTCAGGGGCGTACTGAAGCTTTCTTT. Translating it yields CASSQGRTEAFF.

The rearrangement joins TRBV11-2 to TRBJ2-2; 9 bases agree with TRBD2. Unmatched junction bases numbered 6, after V lost 2 bases and J lost 5 bases. The CDR3 contains 16 residues. Per the germline V gene, CDR1 is SGHAT and CDR2 is FQNNGV. CDR3 region: CASSLLAGGHTGELFF. The DNA of the CDR3 is TGTGCCAGCAGCTTACTCGCGGGGGGGCATACCGGGGAGCTGTTTTTT.

This sequence joins TRBV12-5 and TRBJ1-4; 9 nucleotides line up with TRBD1. Trimming removed 3 bases from V and 5 bases from J; junction bases left unmatched: 7. The length of the CDR3 is 16 residues. The germline gives CDR1 LGHNT, CDR2 FRNRAP. This chain's CDR3 is CASGFRRDRENEKLFF. CDR3 in DNA: TGTGCTAGTGGTTTTCGTCGGGACAGGGAAAATGAAAAACTGTTTTTT.

The chain uses TRBV7-8 and TRBJ2-7; 10 nucleotides match TRBD1. Losses at the gene ends were 4 bases for V and 4 bases for J; bases not matched to a gene: 7. Germline V gene lookup returns CDR1 SGHVS and CDR2 FQNEAQ. The CDR3 is 15 amino acids. CDR3 amino acids: CASSYSGTGAYEQYF. The CDR3 DNA is TGTGCCAGCAGCTATTCCGGGACAGGGGCGTACGAGCAGTACTTC.

This clone occurred many times. This sample also contains other DNA sequences that code for the same CDR3. V gene TRBV27 combines with J gene TRBJ1-5; unclear D gene. The CDR3 sequence is 13 residues long. Trimming removed 0 bases from V and 7 bases from J, with 7 bases in between. Per the germline V gene, CDR1 is MNHEY and CDR2 is SMNVEV (reference sequence). The CDR3 sequence: CASSLSRRQPQHF. The CDR3, as DNA: TGTGCCAGCAGTTTATCCCGGAGGCAGCCCCAGCATTTT.

The V call is TRBV7-9, the J call TRBJ2-7, with D uncertain. Germline-derived CDR1 and CDR2 are SEHNR and FQNEAQ (reference sequence). This CDR3 comprises 18 residues. Deletions cut 5 bases from V and 2 bases from J, with 25 bases between. CDR3 DNA: TGTGCCAGCAGCATACCTCGAGGAGCGTGGCAGTCACCCTACGAGCAGTACTTC. Translation: CASSIPRGAWQSPYEQYF.

This chain joins TRBV2 and TRBJ2-7, with TRBD2 as a possible D gene (6 bases). Trimming cost V 8 bases and J 7 bases, with 9 bases left between them. CDR1 and CDR2 from the germline V gene are SNHLY and FYNNEI. The CDR3 is 10 amino acids. Here the CDR3 reads CASGTGEQYF. The CDR3 region has the DNA TGTGCCAGCGGGACTGGGGAGCAGTACTTC.

The J gene is TRBJ1-3, the V gene TRBV5-5; D is ambiguous. The CDR3 is 15 amino acids. Per the germline V gene, CDR1 is SGHKS and CDR2 is YYEKEE (reference sequence). The V gene lost 0 bases and the J gene lost 0 bases, with 7 bases spanning the gap. The CDR3 nucleotides are TGTGCCAGCAGCTTGGGCCCGAGCTCTGGAAACACCATATATTTT. Protein product: CASSLGPSSGNTIYF.